A single sample is the source of the 21 T cell receptor beta chains below, sequenced in a study of OX40 agonist ivuxolimab in advanced cancers. Method: immunoSEQ multiplex PCR; TCRdb's copy keeps in-frame clones and lacks some. The table has some 20,000 clones, 65% to 85% seen once. The source material was CD4+ or CD8+ T cells sorted from blood, sampled in a trial of the OX40 agonist ivuxolimab. Receptors were obtained from an adult with an advanced solid tumor such as melanoma, head and neck, liver or kidney cancer.

The chain recombines TRBV5-1 with TRBJ2-5, with D tentatively TRBD2 (6 bases). Deletions cut 4 bases from V and 0 bases from J, with 16 bases between. Looked up from germline, CDR1 is SGHRS and CDR2 is YFSETQ. This CDR3 has 16 amino acids. The CDR3 loop reads CASSPGVAAYQETQYF. DNA for the CDR3: TGCGCCAGCAGCCCCGGGGTAGCGGCGTACCAAGAGACCCAGTACTTC.

V gene TRBV4-3 combines with J gene TRBJ2-7; tentatively, D is TRBD1 or TRBD2 (5 bases each). V lost 1 base, J lost 0 bases, and 16 bases lay in between. The V gene's germline CDR1 is LGHNA and CDR2 YSLEER. The CDR3 consists of 17 residues. The CDR3 DNA follows: TGCGCCAGCAGCCAAGGGGCGGAGTATGGGACCTCCTACGAGCAGTACTTC. Amino acids: CASSQGAEYGTSYEQYF.

CDR3 DNA sequence: TGTGCCAGCAAACCAGGGGGAGTCGGGGAGACCCAGTACTTC. Protein: CASKPGGVGETQYF. The chain joins TRBV2 to TRBJ2-5, with 7 bases fitting TRBD1. Trimming removed 7 bases from V and 5 bases from J; junction bases left unmatched: 10. CDR3 length equals 14 residues. CDR1 is SNHLY, CDR2 FYNNEI, per germline.

V is TRBV19 and J is TRBJ2-7, with D perhaps matching TRBD2 (5 bases). The CDR3 has 17 residues. The germline gives CDR1 LNHDA, CDR2 SQIVND (reference sequence). V lost 0 bases, J lost 3 bases, and 18 bases lay in between. Here the CDR3 DNA reads TGTGCCAGTAGTATAGATTTGAGTAGGAGGAAGAGCTACGAGCAGTACTTC. As protein: CASSIDLSRRKSYEQYF.

The sample holds a few counts of this clone. This chain connects TRBV10-3 to TRBJ2-7; D remains ambiguous. The CDR3 consists of 14 residues. Between the trimmed V and J ends, which lost 0 bases and 3 bases, there was a span of 9 bases. Germline V gene data show CDR1 as ENHRY and CDR2 as SYGVKD. Here the CDR3 DNA reads TGTGCCATCAGTGAGTCGATTGTGCTCTACGAGCAGTACTTC. It specifies CAISESIVLYEQYF.

The J gene is TRBJ2-1, the V gene TRBV7-8; 10 bases line up with TRBD1. The CDR3 covers 15 residues. In germline, CDR1 is SGHVS, CDR2 FQNEAQ. V lost 2 bases and J lost 8; bases outside the gene matches: 6. The CDR3 nucleotides read TGTGCCAGCAGCTTAAACGGACAGGGGGTTGATGAGCAGTTCTTC. This encodes CASSLNGQGVDEQFF.

The chain recombines TRBV19 with TRBJ1-5, with D possibly TRBD1 on 6 matching bases. The CDR3 length is 14 residues. With 6 bases removed from V and 1 base from J, the gap between germline ends came to 10 bases. Germline CDR1 and CDR2: LNHDA and SQIVND (reference sequence). The CDR3 DNA is TGTGCCAGTAGAGCAACAGGGAGCAATCAGCCCCAGCATTTT. Amino acids: CASRATGSNQPQHF.

This clone was recorded only once. The gene calls are TRBV9 and TRBJ2-5, with 9 bases matching TRBD2. Trimming took 8 bases from V and 10 from J; bases not matched to a gene: 15. This CDR3 spans 14 amino acids. Germline V CDR1 and CDR2: SGDLS, YYNGEE. In DNA, the CDR3 is TGTGCCAGTTCCTCTGCGGGGGGGCCAGGGGGCCAGTACTTC. It codes for CASSSAGGPGGQYF.

The V and J genes are TRBV15 and TRBJ2-7, with D possibly TRBD1 on 6 matching bases. V dropped 0 bases and J dropped 0 bases, with 18 bases sitting between them. The CDR3 runs to 18 residues. Germline-derived CDR1 and CDR2 are LNHNV and YYDKDF (reference sequence). Here the CDR3 DNA reads TGTGCCACCAGCAGAGATCTCTGGGGGACAAAAAGCTCCTACGAGCAGTACTTC. It codes for CATSRDLWGTKSSYEQYF.

As DNA, the CDR3 is TGCGCCAGCAGCCAACTAGCGGGCAACCCCGAGCAGTACTTC. Amino acid sequence: CASSQLAGNPEQYF. The chain couples TRBV4-1 to TRBJ2-7, with 8 bases lining up with TRBD2. The V segment lost 2 bases and the J segment 6 bases; nucleotides outside the gene matches: 6. The germline CDR1 and CDR2 sequences are MGHRA and YSYEKL. The CDR3 consists of 14 residues.

This chain joins TRBV7-2 and TRBJ2-1; D gene ambiguous. Between the trimmed V and J ends, which lost 2 bases and 8 bases, there was a span of 7 bases. Germline V gives CDR1 SGHTA, CDR2 FQGNSA. This CDR3 is built from 12 residues. The CDR3 spells CASSLIPHEQFF. CDR3 bases: TGTGCCAGCAGCTTAATACCCCATGAGCAGTTCTTC.

The count of this clone is one. The chain recombines TRBV5-8 with TRBJ2-7, with 13 bases identical to TRBD2. V lost 4 bases and J lost 2; bases outside the gene matches: 9. Germline CDR1 and CDR2: SGHTS and YDEGEE. The CDR3 length is 17 residues. CDR3 in amino acids: CASSPWTSGGSTYEQYF. CDR3 nucleotides: TGTGCCAGCAGCCCCTGGACTAGCGGGGGCTCCACCTACGAGCAGTACTTC.

The chain carries TRBV28 and TRBJ1-2; D unclear. CDR1 and CDR2 (germline): MDHEN, SYDVKM. CDR3 length: 15 amino acids. V was pared by 4 bases and J by 2 bases, with 14 bases between. The CDR3 region is CASSSRGWLNYGYTF. CDR3 coding DNA: TGTGCCAGCAGTTCCCGTGGGTGGTTAAACTATGGCTACACCTTC.

The rearrangement links TRBV12-5 to TRBJ1-1, with D uncertain. Germline lookup yields CDR1 LGHNT and CDR2 FRNRAP. The V end lost 2 bases, the J end lost 7 bases, and 5 bases lay between the germline ends. This CDR3 region has 11 residues. The chain's CDR3 is CASGLHDEAFF. DNA of the CDR3: TGTGCTAGTGGTTTGCACGATGAAGCTTTCTTT.

This clone has only one observation. V usage is TRBV5-8 and J usage is TRBJ2-3, with D uncertain. Trimming took off 2 bases at V and 6 bases at J, with 7 bases between the two ends. Germline values: CDR1 SGHTS, CDR2 YDEGEE. CDR3 size: 12 residues. The CDR3 sequence: CASSLDLDTQYF. The CDR3 DNA follows: TGTGCCAGCAGCTTAGACCTGGATACGCAGTATTTT.

The chain combines TRBV9 with TRBJ1-4, with 8 bases matching TRBD1. Trimming took 3 bases from V and 5 from J; bases not matched to a gene: 6. The CDR3 contains 15 residues. Germline V gives CDR1 SGDLS, CDR2 YYNGEE. In DNA form, the CDR3 reads TGTGCCAGCAGCGCAGGACAGGGAAAGAATGAAAAACTGTTTTTT. Its translation is CASSAGQGKNEKLFF.

The CDR3 here is CASSSGGTLETQYF. The CDR3 DNA sequence: TGTGCCAGCAGCTCCGGGGGGACATTAGAGACCCAGTACTTC. The chain couples TRBV7-9 to TRBJ2-5; TRBD2 might be the D (7 bases). The germline V gene encodes CDR1 SEHNR and CDR2 FQNEAQ (reference sequence). Trimming cost V 4 bases and J 4 bases, with 13 bases left between them. The length of the CDR3 is 14 residues.

Details on this clone: The junction does not match germline at one end; this may be a read error. The chain recombines TRBV7-7 with TRBJ1-3; D gene unclear. This CDR3 is 17 amino acids long. Germline V lookup: CDR1 SSHAT, CDR2 FNYEAQ (reference sequence). CDR3 protein: CASSPPGRRSRGNTIYF. CDR3 DNA: TGTGCTAGCAGCCCCCCGGGCCGCAGATCTAGAGGAAACACCATATATTTT.

The chain has TRBV10-1 and TRBJ2-5, with 13 bases identical to TRBD2. The CDR3 covers 15 residues. The J segment lost 3 bases and the V segment lost 2 bases, leaving 0 bases of the junction unmatched. The V gene's germline CDR1 is WNHNN and CDR2 SYGVQD (reference sequence). The chain's CDR3 is CASSEGLAGEETQYF. In nucleotides, the CDR3 is TGCGCCAGCAGTGAGGGACTAGCGGGGGAAGAGACCCAGTACTTC.

The chain links TRBV7-9 to TRBJ2-7; 9 bases fit TRBD1. This CDR3 is built from 12 residues. Germline loops: CDR1 SEHNR, CDR2 FQNEAQ (reference sequence). The trim removed 7 bases at V and 7 bases at J, leaving 5 bases unmatched. Here the CDR3 DNA reads TGTGCCAGCACCTCGGACAGGGGAGAGCAGTACTTC. Residues: CASTSDRGEQYF.

The chain recombines TRBV5-5 with TRBJ2-2; TRBD1 aligns across 7 bases. The CDR3 is made up of 16 amino acids. With 2 bases clipped from V and 1 base from J, the junction kept 5 bases outside the gene matches. The V gene's germline CDR1 is SGHKS and CDR2 YYEKEE (reference sequence). This chain's CDR3 is CASSFTGTVNTGELFF. The CDR3 DNA is TGTGCCAGCAGCTTTACCGGGACAGTGAACACCGGGGAGCTGTTTTTT.